This passage covers 2 T cell receptor beta chains from one sample sequenced in a study of neurological immune-mediated disorders. TCRdb redid the calling of the 5' RACE reads with MiXCR, one entry per CDR3 protein. The sample carries over 45,000 distinct CDR3 sequences, 3% to 3.5% recorded once. Material for sequencing was PBMCs. Receptor source: a man between 35 and 55 years old with multiple sclerosis.

This clonotype has at least ten counts. This chain connects TRBV15 to TRBJ1-1; the D gene is possibly TRBD1 (5 bases). Germline V CDR1 and CDR2: LNHNV, YYDKDF (reference sequence). The CDR3 consists of 15 residues. Between the trimmed V and J ends, which lost 6 bases and 2 bases, there was a span of 16 bases. CDR3 sequence: CATSSPSTANTEAFF. The CDR3 DNA sequence: TGTGCCACCAGTTCTCCCTCGACAGCTAACACTGAAGCTTTCTTT. The variable domain in full, completed from reference TRBV15 and TRBJ1-1, reads DAMVIQNPRYQVTQFGKPVTLSCSQTLNHNVMYWYQQKSSQAPKLLFHYYDKDFNNEADTPDNFQSRRPNTSFCFLDIRSPGLGDTAMYLCATSSPSTANTEAFFGQGTRLTVV.

This clonotype has at least ten counts. The genes are TRBV5-1 and TRBJ2-3; TRBD2 matches at 9 bases. Trimming removed 4 bases from V and 1 base from J; junction bases left unmatched: 4. This CDR3 has 15 residues. Germline values: CDR1 SGHRS, CDR2 YFSETQ. The CDR3 DNA follows: TGCGCCAGCAGCCATTCTAGCGGGGGCACAGATACGCAGTATTTT. Protein sequence: CASSHSSGGTDTQYF. The full variable domain, rest sourced from reference TRBV5-1 and TRBJ2-3, is KAGVTQTPRYLIKTRGQQVTLSCSPISGHRSVSWYQQTPGQGLQFLFEYFSETQRNKGNFPGRFSGRQFSNSRSEMNVSTLELGDSALYLCASSHSSGGTDTQYFGPGTRLTVL.